What follows is one TCR beta chain and its context. Other nucleotide sequences in the sample specify the same CDR3. Authors' data handling: Estimation of nucleated cell counts relied on the amplification of reference gene primers. The protocol was immunoSEQ multiplex PCR, while the TCRdb copy is restricted to in-frame clones and leaves out a portion. That table is the source of V, J and clone size, and D and trimming were worked out from the DNA. The table lists about 440,000 clones, about 87% of them singletons. One Seattle source followed patients from active infection through their disease course. This sample is part of a study of blood T cell repertoires in COVID-19. About the research overall: The United States, Italy and Spain provided the acute and convalescent COVID-19 samples. Nucleic acid was either cDNA or gDNA, and it came from T cells, B-cell-depleted T cells, or PBMCs.

The CDR3 has 12 residues. Germline values: CDR1 GTSNPN, CDR2 SVGIG (reference sequence). Between the trimmed V and J ends, which lost 0 bases and 8 bases, there was a span of 10 bases. The clonotype was recovered from a woman in her forties or fifties with COVID-19, enrolled during active disease. Sample: peripheral blood. This chain uses TRBV30 with TRBJ1-2; D perhaps matches TRBD1 (6 bases). The CDR3, as DNA: TGTGCCTGGAGTGTAGGGGGATCCGGCTACACCTTC. Its protein product is CAWSVGGSGYTF.